This T cell receptor beta chain came from a study of vaccination and CD4 T cells after COVID-19. For the study at large: Overlapping SARS-CoV-2, HCoV-NL63, HCoV-OC43 and HCoV-229E spike peptides were used to stimulate cells. The authors gave control cultures a CEFX pool, an HIV-1 Nef pool, or no peptide.

The assay that was used to sequence DNA from cultured CD4+ T cells was the Oncomine TCR Beta short-read assay. A single record per CDR3 protein comes from TCRdb applying MiXCR to the PCR reads. Here the sample spans tens of thousands of distinct CDR3 sequences, 43% being singletons. General study findings and limits: Median roughly 86% of reactive clones detected in convalescent patients emerged only post-vaccination.

The treatment is: roughly ten-day PBMC culture with coronavirus spike peptide pools or control peptides (ViraFEST assay). Alongside roughly 10 IU/ml IL-2 and 9 to 10 ug/ml peptide pools, PBMCs were cultured at roughly 2 million per well. This clonotype has only a few counts. Its antigen is still unknown. This CDR3 has 13 residues. Looked up from germline, CDR1 is SGHNT and CDR2 is YENEEA. V lost 5 bases and J 4 bases, leaving 6 bases between the germline ends. The V gene is TRBV11-3, the J gene TRBJ1-6; D is undetermined. The source of this sequence is a human donor who had recovered from COVID-19. The sample taken for sequencing was CD4+ T cells from blood, cultured in vitro. The DNA for the CDR3 is TGTGCCAGCAGCCGACAATATAATTCACCCCTCCACTTT. Protein: CASSRQYNSPLHF.